These T cell receptor beta chains were read from a single sample in a study of blood T cell repertoires in COVID-19. Assay: immunoSEQ multiplex PCR; the TCRdb copy retains only in-frame clones and omits some. The data hold about 170,000 clones, with approximately 88% observed a single time. What was sequenced was peripheral blood. The receptor source for this set is a woman of 80 years or more with active or convalescent COVID-19. Both conserved end residues are part of each CDR3. D genes are given only for firm matches. Only some rows state a clone size, as once, few, many or a class for expanded clones.

len: 13
abundance: .
v_gene: TRBV4-3
d_gene: .
j_gene: TRBJ2-5
CDR3nt: TGCGCCAGCAGCCAAGATCACGGAGAGACCCAGTACTTC
CDR3aa: CASSQDHGETQYF

len: 12
abundance: .
v_gene: TRBV6-6
d_gene: TRBD2
j_gene: TRBJ2-1
CDR3nt: TGTGCCAGCAGTAAAACTAGCGTGGAGCAGTTCTTC
CDR3aa: CASSKTSVEQFF

len: 14
abundance: .
v_gene: TRBV24-1
d_gene: .
j_gene: TRBJ2-3
CDR3nt: TGTGCCACCATTAGACCGAGGCCCACAGATACGCAGTATTTT
CDR3aa: CATIRPRPTDTQYF

len: 15
abundance: .
v_gene: TRBV4-3
d_gene: .
j_gene: TRBJ1-1
CDR3nt: TGCGCCAGCAGCCAAGATTGGGGAGCGGACACTGAAGCTTTCTTT
CDR3aa: CASSQDWGADTEAFF

len: 15
abundance: .
v_gene: TRBV5-1
d_gene: .
j_gene: TRBJ1-4
CDR3nt: TGCGCCAGCAGCTTATCAGGGGTTCCCAATGAAAAACTGTTTTTT
CDR3aa: CASSLSGVPNEKLFF

len: 18
abundance: .
v_gene: TRBV4-1
d_gene: .
j_gene: TRBJ1-2
CDR3nt: TGCGCCAGCAGCCAAGCGTTAGCGGGCGCCAGCTTAAACTATGGCTACACCTTC
CDR3aa: CASSQALAGASLNYGYTF

len: 12
abundance: .
v_gene: TRBV11-2
d_gene: .
j_gene: TRBJ2-1
CDR3nt: TGTGCCAGCAGGAGCTCCTACAATGAGCAGTTCTTC
CDR3aa: CASRSSYNEQFF

len: 14
abundance: .
v_gene: TRBV7-3
d_gene: .
j_gene: TRBJ2-2
CDR3nt: TGTGCCAGCAGCTTACAGGGTCCTACCGGGGAGCTGTTTTTT
CDR3aa: CASSLQGPTGELFF

len: 18
abundance: .
v_gene: TRBV27
d_gene: TRBD1
j_gene: TRBJ1-5
CDR3nt: TGTGCCAGCAGTTCCTCAGCAGGGGGGTTCTATAGCAATCAGCCCCAGCATTTT
CDR3aa: CASSSSAGGFYSNQPQHF

len: 15
abundance: .
v_gene: TRBV30
d_gene: TRBD2
j_gene: TRBJ2-7
CDR3nt: TGTGCCTGGACCGGACCGCCCGCGGGGGGGGTGGAGCAGTACTTC
CDR3aa: CAWTGPPAGGVEQYF

len: 13
abundance: .
v_gene: TRBV24-1
d_gene: TRBD2
j_gene: TRBJ2-1
CDR3nt: TGTGCCACCAGTGGTCTAGCGGGTAATGAGCAGTTCTTC
CDR3aa: CATSGLAGNEQFF

len: 15
abundance: .
v_gene: TRBV5-5
d_gene: TRBD1
j_gene: TRBJ1-4
CDR3nt: TGTGCCAGCAGCGGTAGGACAGGGGGGGATGAAAAACTGTTTTTT
CDR3aa: CASSGRTGGDEKLFF

len: 13
abundance: .
v_gene: TRBV7-2
d_gene: TRBD1
j_gene: TRBJ1-1
CDR3nt: TGTGCCAGCAGGGGACAGTTGAACACTGAAGCTTTCTTT
CDR3aa: CASRGQLNTEAFF

len: 14
abundance: .
v_gene: TRBV7-9
d_gene: .
j_gene: TRBJ2-2
CDR3nt: TGTGCCAGCAGTTTAACAGGAGACACCGGGGAGCTGTTTTTT
CDR3aa: CASSLTGDTGELFF

len: 15
abundance: .
v_gene: TRBV5-4
d_gene: .
j_gene: TRBJ1-4
CDR3nt: TGTGCCAGCAGCGTTGGGGGGTCCACTAATGAAAAACTGTTTTTT
CDR3aa: CASSVGGSTNEKLFF

len: 19
abundance: .
v_gene: TRBV3-1/TRBV3-2
d_gene: TRBD1
j_gene: TRBJ1-2
CDR3nt: TGTGCCAGCAGCCCTGACAGGGGGCGCCCTTACTTACCTAACTATGGCTACACCTTC
CDR3aa: CASSPDRGRPYLPNYGYTF

len: 16
abundance: few
v_gene: TRBV7-2
d_gene: .
j_gene: TRBJ1-1
CDR3nt: TGTGCCAGCAGCTTAATGGCAGGAACCACGAACACTGAAGCTTTCTTT
CDR3aa: CASSLMAGTTNTEAFF

len: 15
abundance: .
v_gene: TRBV19
d_gene: TRBD1
j_gene: TRBJ1-1
CDR3nt: TGTGCCAGTAGTAAAGGGGACAGGAAGAACACTGAAGCTTTCTTT
CDR3aa: CASSKGDRKNTEAFF

len: 14
abundance: once
v_gene: TRBV29-1
d_gene: .
j_gene: TRBJ1-3
CDR3nt: TGCAGCGTTCGAACAACCGGGACTGGGGACACCATATATTTT
CDR3aa: CSVRTTGTGDTIYF

len: 15
abundance: .
v_gene: TRBV7-2
d_gene: .
j_gene: TRBJ2-5
CDR3nt: TGTGCCAGCAGCTTAGCGGCGGGTCCGAGGGAGACCCAGTACTTC
CDR3aa: CASSLAAGPRETQYF

len: 15
abundance: .
v_gene: TRBV27
d_gene: .
j_gene: TRBJ1-5
CDR3nt: TGTGCCAGCAGTTTGGCGAGCGGCAGCAATCAGCCCCAGCATTTT
CDR3aa: CASSLASGSNQPQHF

len: 13
abundance: once
v_gene: TRBV6-2/TRBV6-3
d_gene: .
j_gene: TRBJ1-6
CDR3nt: TGTGCCAGCAGTCGGACAGTAAGATCACCCCTCCACTTT
CDR3aa: CASSRTVRSPLHF

len: 15
abundance: .
v_gene: TRBV3-1/TRBV3-2
d_gene: TRBD1
j_gene: TRBJ2-7
CDR3nt: TGTGCCAGCAGCCAAGAGGGCAGGGGGCAAGTCGAGCAGTACTTC
CDR3aa: CASSQEGRGQVEQYF

len: 15
abundance: .
v_gene: TRBV5-1
d_gene: .
j_gene: TRBJ1-1
CDR3nt: TGCGCCAGCAGCGCCTACGGACAGCTGAACACTGAAGCTTTCTTT
CDR3aa: CASSAYGQLNTEAFF

len: 15
abundance: .
v_gene: TRBV3-1/TRBV3-2
d_gene: .
j_gene: TRBJ1-2
CDR3nt: TGTGCCAGCAGCCAAGATGGGCCAGCCCTCTATGGCTACACCTTC
CDR3aa: CASSQDGPALYGYTF

len: 15
abundance: .
v_gene: TRBV7-8
d_gene: TRBD1
j_gene: TRBJ1-2
CDR3nt: TGTGCCAGCAGCTCAACCGGGACAGGGCCCTATGGCTACACCTTC
CDR3aa: CASSSTGTGPYGYTF

len: 15
abundance: .
v_gene: TRBV15
d_gene: TRBD2
j_gene: TRBJ2-1
CDR3nt: TGTGCCACCAGCAGAGATTCCGCCGGGGGGAATGAGCAGTTCTTC
CDR3aa: CATSRDSAGGNEQFF

len: 16
abundance: .
v_gene: TRBV7-2
d_gene: .
j_gene: TRBJ1-1
CDR3nt: TGTGCCAGCCAACCCTTTTTCGGGTCGATGAACACTGAAGCTTTCTTT
CDR3aa: CASQPFFGSMNTEAFF

len: 13
abundance: .
v_gene: TRBV6-4
d_gene: .
j_gene: TRBJ1-5
CDR3nt: TGTGCCAGCAGCCGACTATTGGGTCAGCCCCAGCATTTT
CDR3aa: CASSRLLGQPQHF

len: 16
abundance: .
v_gene: TRBV11-1
d_gene: TRBD1
j_gene: TRBJ2-2
CDR3nt: TGTGCCAGCAGCCGCAACCCGGGACAGGGGACCGGGGAGCTGTTTTTT
CDR3aa: CASSRNPGQGTGELFF

len: 13
abundance: .
v_gene: TRBV2
d_gene: TRBD1
j_gene: TRBJ1-1
CDR3nt: TGTGCCAGCACCAGACAGGGTCTCACTGAAGCTTTCTTT
CDR3aa: CASTRQGLTEAFF

len: 13
abundance: .
v_gene: TRBV10-3
d_gene: TRBD1
j_gene: TRBJ1-1
CDR3nt: TGTGCCATCACCGGGACAGGGGGCACTGAAGCTTTCTTT
CDR3aa: CAITGTGGTEAFF

len: 14
abundance: .
v_gene: TRBV5-1
d_gene: TRBD1
j_gene: TRBJ1-2
CDR3nt: TGCGCCAGCAGTCCCCCGGGACAGGGTAGAGGCTACACCTTC
CDR3aa: CASSPPGQGRGYTF

len: 13
abundance: .
v_gene: TRBV9
d_gene: .
j_gene: TRBJ1-6
CDR3nt: TGTGCCAGCATAAACTCCTATAATTCACCCCTCCACTTT
CDR3aa: CASINSYNSPLHF

len: 13
abundance: .
v_gene: TRBV24-1
d_gene: TRBD1
j_gene: TRBJ1-1
CDR3nt: TGTGCCACCAGTGACCGACAGGGGGCCGAAGCTTTCTTT
CDR3aa: CATSDRQGAEAFF

len: 15
abundance: once
v_gene: TRBV28
d_gene: TRBD1
j_gene: TRBJ1-2
CDR3nt: TGTGCCAGCAGGCGGACAGGGCCCCGCGGGGGTGGCTACACCTTC
CDR3aa: CASRRTGPRGGGYTF

len: 15
abundance: .
v_gene: TRBV6-5
d_gene: .
j_gene: TRBJ1-1
CDR3nt: TGTGCCAGCAGTTACGGCGGGGGGGTTCACACTGAAGCTTTCTTT
CDR3aa: CASSYGGGVHTEAFF

len: 12
abundance: .
v_gene: TRBV18
d_gene: .
j_gene: TRBJ1-6
CDR3nt: TGTGCCAGCTCAGGGGGGAATTCACCCCTCCACTTT
CDR3aa: CASSGGNSPLHF

len: 16
abundance: .
v_gene: TRBV19
d_gene: .
j_gene: TRBJ1-4
CDR3nt: TGTGCCAGTAGTAACCGACTCGGCCTTAATAATGAAAAACTGTTTTTT
CDR3aa: CASSNRLGLNNEKLFF

len: 15
abundance: .
v_gene: TRBV10-3
d_gene: .
j_gene: TRBJ1-5
CDR3nt: TGTGCCGTATCCGCGGAGGGAAACAGCAATCAGCCCCAGCATTTT
CDR3aa: CAVSAEGNSNQPQHF

len: 13
abundance: .
v_gene: TRBV3-1/TRBV3-2
d_gene: .
j_gene: TRBJ2-3
CDR3nt: TGTGCCAGCAGCCAGGGGCTGGGAAATACGCAGTATTTT
CDR3aa: CASSQGLGNTQYF

len: 15
abundance: .
v_gene: TRBV2
d_gene: .
j_gene: TRBJ1-5
CDR3nt: TGTGCCAGCAAGACGGGGGGGTTTGGCAATCAGCCCCAGCATTTT
CDR3aa: CASKTGGFGNQPQHF

len: 15
abundance: .
v_gene: TRBV5-4
d_gene: TRBD2
j_gene: TRBJ2-2
CDR3nt: TGTGCCAGCAGCCGAGTAGGAGGGAGGGCCGGGGAGCTGTTTTTT
CDR3aa: CASSRVGGRAGELFF

len: 17
abundance: .
v_gene: TRBV19
d_gene: .
j_gene: TRBJ2-2
CDR3nt: TGTGCCAGTCACCTGGGGGCGGCCTCAGCGAACACCGGGGAGCTGTTTTTT
CDR3aa: CASHLGAASANTGELFF

len: 18
abundance: .
v_gene: TRBV6-2/TRBV6-3
d_gene: TRBD2
j_gene: TRBJ2-3
CDR3nt: TGTGCCAGCAGTTACTCCGCGGGGGGGCGTAAAGGAACAGATACGCAGTATTTT
CDR3aa: CASSYSAGGRKGTDTQYF

len: 14
abundance: .
v_gene: TRBV18
d_gene: .
j_gene: TRBJ1-1
CDR3nt: TGTGCCAGCTCCGGGTCACATCAGAACACTGAAGCTTTCTTT
CDR3aa: CASSGSHQNTEAFF

len: 15
abundance: .
v_gene: TRBV6-5
d_gene: TRBD1
j_gene: TRBJ1-5
CDR3nt: TGTGCCAGCAGCCGTAACAGGGGAGGCAATCAGCCCCAGCATTTT
CDR3aa: CASSRNRGGNQPQHF

len: 16
abundance: .
v_gene: TRBV4-3
d_gene: TRBD2
j_gene: TRBJ2-5
CDR3nt: TGCGCCAGCAGCCCTCAACTAGCGGGGGGTGAGGAGACCCAGTACTTC
CDR3aa: CASSPQLAGGEETQYF

len: 16
abundance: .
v_gene: TRBV25-1
d_gene: .
j_gene: TRBJ1-1
CDR3nt: TGTGCCAGCAGTGGGGGCCGGGGGGCGCAAAACACTGAAGCTTTCTTT
CDR3aa: CASSGGRGAQNTEAFF

len: 16
abundance: .
v_gene: TRBV19
d_gene: TRBD1
j_gene: TRBJ2-2
CDR3nt: TGTGCCAGTAGGGGGTTTACAGGGGCGAACACCGGGGAGCTGTTTTTT
CDR3aa: CASRGFTGANTGELFF

len: 13
abundance: .
v_gene: TRBV7-2
d_gene: .
j_gene: TRBJ2-5
CDR3nt: TGTGCCAGCAGCTTAGTGACGGGGGAGACCCAGTACTTC
CDR3aa: CASSLVTGETQYF

len: 14
abundance: .
v_gene: TRBV7-3
d_gene: .
j_gene: TRBJ2-3
CDR3nt: TGTGCCAGCAGCTTAGCGGGGAGCACAGATACGCAGTATTTT
CDR3aa: CASSLAGSTDTQYF

len: 11
abundance: .
v_gene: TRBV6-6
d_gene: TRBD1
j_gene: TRBJ1-2
CDR3nt: TGTGCCAGCAGTATCGGACAGGGTAACACCTTC
CDR3aa: CASSIGQGNTF

len: 13
abundance: .
v_gene: TRBV11-2
d_gene: TRBD1
j_gene: TRBJ2-5
CDR3nt: TGTGCCAGCAGCAAGGGACAGCAAGAGACCCAGTACTTC
CDR3aa: CASSKGQQETQYF

len: 14
abundance: .
v_gene: TRBV6-6
d_gene: .
j_gene: TRBJ2-7
CDR3nt: TGTGCCAGCACCTTGACGGGGGGCCGGTACGAGCAGTACTTC
CDR3aa: CASTLTGGRYEQYF

len: 14
abundance: .
v_gene: TRBV3-1/TRBV3-2
d_gene: .
j_gene: TRBJ1-2
CDR3nt: TGTGCCAGCAGCCAAGAAGCAGGCAACTATGGCTACACCTTC
CDR3aa: CASSQEAGNYGYTF

len: 16
abundance: .
v_gene: TRBV5-1
d_gene: TRBD1
j_gene: TRBJ2-2
CDR3nt: TGCGCCAGCAGCGTGGGGACAGGGACGAACACCGGGGAGCTGTTTTTT
CDR3aa: CASSVGTGTNTGELFF

len: 14
abundance: .
v_gene: TRBV5-6
d_gene: .
j_gene: TRBJ2-3
CDR3nt: TGTGCCAGCAGCTTTTACGGCGCCGGGGATACGCAGTATTTT
CDR3aa: CASSFYGAGDTQYF